This T cell receptor (beta chain) was retrieved from a study of T cells after posttransplantation cyclophosphamide. The repertoire was sequenced with immunoSEQ multiplex PCR; TCRdb's copy has only in-frame clones and lacks some. The specimen has over 25,000 clones, none found just once. This clone was recorded many times. The ends were cut back, 0 bases at V and 0 bases at J, with 4 bases in the middle. The CDR3 totals 15 residues. The germline gives CDR1 SGHRS, CDR2 YFSETQ. V usage is TRBV5-1 and J usage is TRBJ2-6; D unresolved. The clonotype comes from a woman in her twenties or thirties in good health and a related stem cell transplant donor. The material sequenced was PBMCs. CDR3 coding DNA: TGCGCCAGCAGCTTGGACAGCTCTGGGGCCAACGTCCTGACTTTC. The encoded protein is CASSLDSSGANVLTF.